A single T cell receptor beta chain is shown here with its context. Original analysis: Using reference gene primer amplification, nucleated cell counts were estimated. TCRdb's table, derived via immunoSEQ multiplex PCR, lists solely in-frame clones and lacks some. V, J and clone size reflect that table, while D and trimming were determined from the DNA. The sample records 110,000 to 150,000 clones, 80% to 90% being singletons. This sample is part of a study of blood T cell repertoires in COVID-19. Study at large: The study drew acute and convalescent COVID-19 samples from the United States, Italy and Spain. PBMCs, B-cell-depleted T cells, or T cells provided the cDNA or gDNA that made up the material.

CDR3 length: 15 residues. The V end was cut by 1 base, the J end by 1 base, with 11 bases between. CDR1 is SGHKS and CDR2 is YYEKEE in the germline V gene (reference sequence). The specimen sequenced was peripheral blood. The clonotype originates from a woman between 40 and 55 years old with acute or convalescent COVID-19. The V call is TRBV5-5, the J call TRBJ1-1; D gene ambiguous. The CDR3 DNA is TGTGCCAGCAGCTTGACAGCAACAACGAACACTGAAGCTTTCTTT. Protein sequence: CASSLTATTNTEAFF.